The next 18 T cell receptor beta chains were all read from a single sample in a study of PD-1 blockade in classical Hodgkin lymphoma. Brentuximab vedotin exposure varied among the patients, all of whom had relapsed after autologous stem cell transplantation. Clones were sequenced by immunoSEQ multiplex PCR, and TCRdb holds only the in-frame ones, with some missing. Among around 4,100 clones listed, around 65% were seen once. Sample: peripheral blood mononuclear cells (PBMCs), taken at baseline. These receptors originate from a human donor with classical Hodgkin lymphoma.

By sample share, this clone is medium-sized (0.01 to 0.1%). The chain has TRBV2 and TRBJ2-1; D gene unclear. There are 10 residues in the CDR3. Germline V gene data show CDR1 as SNHLY and CDR2 as FYNNEI. V was cut by 6 bases and J by 9 bases, with 6 bases left in between. CDR3 sequence: CASRSGEQFF. The CDR3, as DNA: TGTGCCAGCAGATCGGGTGAGCAGTTCTTC.

V and J are TRBV29-1 and TRBJ1-2, with unresolved D. The CDR3 has 11 residues. With 3 bases removed from V and 7 bases from J, the gap between germline ends came to 9 bases. From germline, CDR1 is SQVTM and CDR2 ANQGSEA. The chain's CDR3 is CSVDEGGGYTF. DNA of the CDR3: TGCAGCGTTGACGAGGGCGGTGGCTACACCTTC.

The chain has TRBV9 and TRBJ2-3; 8 bases align to TRBD2. Unmatched junction bases numbered 5, after V lost 0 bases and J lost 2 bases. The CDR3 extends over 16 amino acids. Germline CDR1 SGDLS, CDR2 YYNGEE. CDR3 sequence: CASSVGSGEYTDTQYF. The CDR3 DNA is TGTGCCAGCAGCGTAGGTAGCGGGGAGTACACAGATACGCAGTATTTT. Complete variable domain (other parts from reference TRBV9 and TRBJ2-3): DSGVTQTPKHLITATGQRVTLRCSPRSGDLSVYWYQQSLDQGLQFLIQYYNGEERAKGNILERFSAQQFPDLHSELNLSSLELGDSALYFCASSVGSGEYTDTQYFGPGTRLTVL.

This clone showed up just a few times. This rearrangement joins TRBV7-2 to TRBJ1-4; D uncertain. CDR3 size: 13 residues. V was cut by 4 bases and J by 7 bases, with 10 bases left in between. Per the germline V gene, CDR1 is SGHTA and CDR2 is FQGNSA. The CDR3 DNA is TGTGCCAGCAGCTCCGACCCGGGTGAAAAACTGTTTTTT. This sequence encodes CASSSDPGEKLFF.

The chain combines TRBV25-1 with TRBJ1-2, with unresolved D. V shed 7 bases and J shed 5 bases, with 14 bases lying between them. CDR1 and CDR2 (germline): MGHDK, SYGVNS. This CDR3 is 13 amino acids long. This chain's CDR3 is CASTSTDKYGYTF. DNA of the CDR3: TGTGCCAGCACTTCGACGGATAAATATGGCTACACCTTC.

This chain uses TRBV2 with TRBJ2-1; D perhaps matches TRBD1 (6 bases). V lost 6 bases and J lost 8, with 17 bases in between. The CDR3 loop spans 14 amino acids. Germline V gene data show CDR1 as SNHLY and CDR2 as FYNNEI. The CDR3 here is CASSPRDNGHEQFF. The CDR3 bases are TGTGCCAGCAGCCCGAGGGACAACGGGCATGAGCAGTTCTTC.

This clone was counted between two and nine times. V gene TRBV10-2 combines with J gene TRBJ2-1; the D gene is possibly TRBD1 (5 bases). V was shortened by 2 bases and J by 5 bases, with 10 bases between the two germline ends. The CDR3 consists of 14 residues. Germline V gene sequence: CDR1 WSHSY, CDR2 SAAADI. CDR3 DNA: TGCGCCAGCAGTGAGGCAGGGTCACACAATGAGCAGTTCTTC. Protein sequence: CASSEAGSHNEQFF.

J is TRBJ2-1 and V is TRBV19, with D hard to call. Germline V CDR1 and CDR2: LNHDA, SQIVND (reference sequence). The V end was cut by 3 bases, the J end by 4 bases, with 10 bases between. The CDR3 length is 14 residues. The CDR3 loop reads CASSIGSVYNEQFF. CDR3 bases: TGTGCCAGTAGTATCGGATCGGTTTACAATGAGCAGTTCTTC.

The CDR3 sequence is CASSKTRDREGSYGYTF. For the CDR3, the DNA is TGTGCCAGCAGTAAAACCCGGGACAGGGAAGGTTCCTATGGCTACACCTTC. This chain joins TRBV6-4 and TRBJ1-2; 9 bases line up with TRBD1. Germline-derived CDR1 and CDR2 are MRHNA and SNTAGT. The CDR3 extends over 17 amino acids. V shed 5 bases and J 4 bases; nucleotides not matched to a gene: 14.

By share, this clone counts as large (0.1 to 1%). The chain recombines TRBV19 with TRBJ1-1, with no clear D. Trimming stripped 4 bases from V and 0 bases from J, with 15 bases between. Germline V gene sequence: CDR1 LNHDA, CDR2 SQIVND (reference sequence). There are 16 residues in the CDR3. CDR3 coding DNA: TGTGCCAGTAGTACCTCAGCAGCATACATGAACACTGAAGCTTTCTTT. Its protein is CASSTSAAYMNTEAFF. The full variable domain, rest sourced from reference TRBV19 and TRBJ1-1, is DGGITQSPKYLFRKEGQNVTLSCEQNLNHDAMYWYRQDPGQGLRLIYYSQIVNDFQKGDIAEGYSVSREKKESFPLTVTSAQKNPTAFYLCASSTSAAYMNTEAFFGQGTRLTVV.

This CDR3 reads CASSRTGSEQFF. The CDR3 nucleotides are TGTGCCAGCAGCCGTACAGGGAGCGAGCAGTTCTTC. The rearrangement uses TRBV6-5 and TRBJ2-1, with D perhaps matching TRBD1 (6 bases). CDR1 MNHEY and CDR2 SVGAGI come from the germline V gene. The length of the CDR3 is 12 residues. V was trimmed by 6 bases and J by 10 bases, leaving 13 bases between them.

The sample holds a few counts of this clone. This rearrangement joins TRBV18 to TRBJ2-2; D not certain. V lost 1 base to trimming and J lost 7 bases, with 10 bases between them. Germline loops: CDR1 KGHSH, CDR2 LQKENI. This CDR3 has 14 amino acids. The DNA of the CDR3 is TGTGCCAGCTCACCACAGGGCTCGGGCGGGGAGCTGTTTTTT. Translation gives CASSPQGSGGELFF.

This clone was seen a few times. The gene calls are TRBV27 and TRBJ2-1, with D perhaps TRBD2 (6 bases). Trimming pared 10 bases from V and 8 bases from J, leaving 18 bases between. This CDR3 region has 13 residues. CDR1 and CDR2 (germline): MNHEY, SMNVEV (reference sequence). CDR3 sequence (DNA): TGTGCCACCGGGGGTTTCCTCATCGATGAGCAGTTCTTC. This sequence encodes CATGGFLIDEQFF.

For this clone: This sample includes further DNA sequences coding for the same CDR3. This chain uses TRBV28 with TRBJ1-2; no definite D call. The CDR3 is made up of 13 amino acids. With 8 bases removed from V and 8 bases from J, the gap between germline ends came to 18 bases. Germline assignment: CDR1 MDHEN and CDR2 SYDVKM. CDR3 sequence (DNA): TGTGCCAGCTCTCGGAGCGGGCCCCGGGGCTACACCTTC. It specifies CASSRSGPRGYTF.

This clone was found a few times. The J gene is TRBJ2-7, the V gene TRBV12-5; 10 bases fit TRBD1. The V gene's germline CDR1 is LGHNT and CDR2 FRNRAP. The CDR3 runs to 17 residues. V was pared by 1 base and J by 0 bases, with 6 bases of the junction left unmatched. The CDR3 loop reads CASGLARGQGSSYEQYF. The CDR3 DNA reads TGTGCTAGTGGTTTGGCAAGGGGACAGGGGAGCTCCTACGAGCAGTACTTC.

The gene calls are TRBV19 and TRBJ2-1; D not certain. The CDR3 runs to 10 residues. Trimming shortened V by 7 bases and J by 10 bases, and 8 bases separated the two germline ends. Germline CDR1 reads LNHDA; CDR2 reads SQIVND (reference sequence). CDR3 loop: CASTLREQFF. CDR3 nucleotides: TGTGCCAGTACCCTCCGAGAGCAGTTCTTC.

The chain employs TRBV10-1 and TRBJ2-1, with TRBD2 as a possible D gene (5 bases). V dropped 8 bases and J dropped 0 bases, with 17 bases sitting between them. This CDR3 has 16 residues. The germline CDR1 and CDR2 sequences are WNHNN and SYGVQD (reference sequence). The DNA for the CDR3 is TGCGCCAGCCCAATTAAAGCGGAGTGCTCCTACAATGAGCAGTTCTTC. It specifies CASPIKAECSYNEQFF.

The chain links TRBV7-6 to TRBJ2-7; TRBD1 matches at 10 bases. V lost 5 bases, J lost 3 bases, and 7 bases stayed unmatched. The CDR3 spans 15 residues. Germline values: CDR1 SGHVS, CDR2 FNYEAQ. DNA of the CDR3: TGTGCCAGCAGCCCCCGGGGACAGGGGTTCTACGAGCAGTACTTC. Translating it yields CASSPRGQGFYEQYF.